This is a list of T cell receptor beta chains from one sample in a study of blood T cell repertoires in COVID-19. The method was immunoSEQ multiplex PCR; TCRdb's version includes in-frame clones alone and lacks a portion of them. The data hold around 19,000 clones, with about 90% observed a single time. Sequencing was performed on peripheral blood. The receptors derive from a human donor in a cohort sampled during active COVID-19. The CDR3 runs from the conserved cysteine through the conserved F or W. The D gene is left open where the match is weak. Not every row has a clone size; where given, it reads once, few, many or a size class.

>TRBV4-1|TRBJ1-3|.|15|.
CASSQDFGSGNTIYF
TGCGCCAGCAGCCAAGATTTCGGCTCTGGAAACACCATATATTTT
>TRBV11-2|TRBJ1-4|.|17|TRBD1
CASSLVGRGWTNEKLFF
TGTGCCAGCAGCTTAGTTGGCAGGGGGTGGACTAATGAAAAACTGTTTTTT
>TRBV11-3|TRBJ1-1|.|15|.
CASSLDGPSEPEAFF
TGTGCCAGCAGCTTAGATGGGCCTAGCGAGCCTGAAGCTTTCTTT
>TRBV3-1/TRBV3-2|TRBJ1-1|.|14|.
CASSQGGVLLEAFF
TGTGCCAGCAGCCAGGGAGGGGTACTCCTTGAAGCTTTCTTT
>TRBV15|TRBJ1-2|.|15|.
CATSLGKGRNYGYTF
TGTGCCACCAGCCTCGGGAAGGGGAGGAACTATGGCTACACCTTC
>TRBV7-2|TRBJ2-1|.|17|TRBD1
CASSRRGTGGNYNEQFF
TGTGCCAGCAGCCGCCGGGGGACAGGGGGCAACTACAATGAGCAGTTCTTC
>TRBV19|TRBJ1-5|.|14|.
CASDAGVLNQPQHF
TGTGCCAGCGACGCCGGGGTCCTCAATCAGCCCCAGCATTTT
>TRBV7-3|TRBJ2-3|few|16|TRBD1
CASSLGGGQGGTTQYF
TGTGCCAGCAGCTTAGGTGGAGGACAGGGTGGTACTACGCAGTATTTT
>TRBV6-2/TRBV6-3|TRBJ2-7|.|14|TRBD1
CASSYRDRTYEQYF
TGTGCCAGCAGTTACCGGGACAGAACCTACGAGCAGTACTTC
>TRBV6-5|TRBJ2-5|.|12|TRBD2
CAYKPGGETQYF
TGTGCCTATAAACCGGGAGGAGAGACCCAGTACTTC
>TRBV14|TRBJ2-3|.|14|TRBD1
CASSQVRGLDTQYF
TGTGCCAGCAGCCAAGTGAGGGGGCTAGATACGCAGTATTTT
>TRBV7-8|TRBJ2-7|.|14|.
CASSGTGKAYEQYF
TGTGCCAGCAGCGGCACAGGGAAGGCCTACGAGCAGTACTTC
>TRBV27|TRBJ2-7|.|12|.
CASSGRFNEQYF
TGTGCCAGCAGTGGGAGGTTCAACGAGCAGTACTTC
>TRBV18|TRBJ1-1|.|14|TRBD1
CASSPGTGGTEAFF
TGTGCCAGCTCACCCGGGACAGGGGGCACTGAAGCTTTCTTT
>TRBV28|TRBJ1-1|.|14|.
CASSPAGQYQEAFF
TGTGCCAGCAGTCCCGCGGGCCAATACCAAGAAGCTTTCTTT
>TRBV18|TRBJ2-5|.|15|.
CASSPSSGARETQYF
TGTGCCAGCTCACCATCATCGGGAGCGAGAGAGACCCAGTACTTC
>TRBV6-5|TRBJ1-2|.|14|.
CASRPNGGYDGYTF
TGTGCCAGCAGACCCAACGGGGGGTATGATGGCTACACCTTC
>TRBV5-1|TRBJ1-1|.|11|.
CASMGGNGTFF
TGCGCCAGCATGGGAGGGAACGGAACTTTCTTT
>TRBV12-3/TRBV12-4|TRBJ2-7|.|12|.
CASSDPGYEQYF
TGTGCCAGCAGTGATCCCGGCTACGAGCAGTACTTC
>TRBV27|TRBJ1-1|.|15|.
CASSLGGSMNTEAFF
TGTGCCAGCAGTTTGGGGGGGTCCATGAACACTGAAGCTTTCTTT
>TRBV4-2|TRBJ2-7|.|16|TRBD1
CASSQDGAGGFNEQYF
TGTGCCAGCAGCCAAGATGGGGCAGGGGGCTTCAACGAGCAGTACTTC
>TRBV27|TRBJ1-2|.|13|TRBD1
CASSSGTDYGYTF
TGTGCCAGCAGCTCCGGGACAGACTATGGCTACACCTTC
>TRBV5-6|TRBJ1-4|once|16|.
CASSSINWEGDEKLFF
TGTGCCAGCAGCTCGATAAACTGGGAGGGCGATGAAAAACTGTTTTTT
>TRBV5-8|TRBJ2-1|few|13|.
CASSGTWYNEQFF
TGTGCCAGCAGTGGGACTTGGTACAATGAGCAGTTCTTC
>TRBV15|TRBJ1-2|.|15|TRBD1
CATSRGQGVNYGYTF
TGTGCCACCAGCAGAGGACAGGGGGTAAACTATGGCTACACCTTC
>TRBV6-1|TRBJ2-6|.|16|.
CASSESPLSGANVLTF
TGTGCCAGCAGCGAAAGCCCCCTCTCTGGGGCCAACGTCCTGACTTTC
>TRBV6-5|TRBJ1-2|.|15|.
CASSYQTGSNYGYTF
TGTGCCAGCAGTTACCAAACAGGGTCAAACTATGGCTACACCTTC
>TRBV24-1|TRBJ1-1|.|13|.
CATSEAGNTEAFF
TGTGCCACCAGTGAGGCGGGTAACACTGAAGCTTTCTTT
>TRBV5-8|TRBJ2-1|.|15|TRBD1
CASSLGQGGYNEQFF
TGTGCCAGCAGCCTAGGACAGGGGGGCTACAATGAGCAGTTCTTC
>TRBV9|TRBJ2-3|.|15|TRBD2
CASSVSAGEGDTQYF
TGTGCCAGCAGCGTATCTGCGGGAGAGGGCGATACGCAGTATTTT
>TRBV6-5|TRBJ1-1|.|15|.
CATQTEGRTNTEAFF
TGTGCCACTCAGACGGAGGGTCGAACGAACACTGAAGCTTTCTTT
>TRBV6-5|TRBJ2-7|.|14|TRBD2
CASWRASGSYEQYF
TGTGCCAGCTGGAGGGCTAGCGGGAGTTACGAGCAGTACTTC
>TRBV6-6|TRBJ1-1|.|14|.
CASSYSRADTEAFF
TGTGCCAGCAGTTACTCGAGGGCAGACACTGAAGCTTTCTTT
>TRBV28|TRBJ1-5|.|14|TRBD1
CASGRTGDDQPQHF
TGTGCCAGCGGGCGGACAGGGGACGATCAGCCCCAGCATTTT
>TRBV7-3|TRBJ1-1|.|14|TRBD1
CASSSSGGNTEAFF
TGTGCCAGCAGCTCCTCAGGGGGAAACACTGAAGCTTTCTTT
>TRBV7-9|TRBJ2-3|.|18|.
CASSSQAQVLPGTDTQYF
TGTGCCAGCAGCTCACAAGCACAGGTCCTACCAGGCACAGATACGCAGTATTTT
>TRBV28|TRBJ2-1|.|15|TRBD2
CASSQLAVWINEQFF
TGTGCCAGCAGCCAACTAGCGGTTTGGATCAATGAGCAGTTCTTC
>TRBV27|TRBJ2-7|.|13|TRBD1
CASRGGQGNEQYF
TGTGCCAGCAGAGGGGGACAGGGGAATGAGCAGTACTTC
>TRBV12-3/TRBV12-4|TRBJ2-2|.|13|.
CASSLAGDGELFF
TGTGCCAGCAGTTTGGCTGGAGACGGGGAGCTGTTTTTT
>TRBV7-6|TRBJ2-7|.|16|TRBD2
CASSPLAGEIPYEQYF
TGTGCCAGCAGCCCCTTAGCGGGAGAAATCCCCTACGAGCAGTACTTC
>TRBV30|TRBJ1-1|.|14|.
CAWSSTAVGTEAFF
TGTGCCTGGAGTAGTACCGCCGTCGGGACTGAAGCTTTCTTT
>TRBV9|TRBJ2-5|.|19|TRBD2
CASSGRLAGGLVERETQYF
TGTGCCAGCAGCGGAAGACTAGCGGGAGGGCTCGTTGAGCGAGAGACCCAGTACTTC
>TRBV5-1|TRBJ2-5|.|14|TRBD2
CASSLTGGGETQYF
TGCGCCAGCAGCTTGACGGGAGGGGGAGAGACCCAGTACTTC
>TRBV28|TRBJ1-2|.|15|TRBD1
CASSTGTGAVHGYTF
TGTGCCAGCAGTACCGGGACAGGGGCGGTTCATGGCTACACCTTC
>TRBV6-5|TRBJ2-2|.|15|TRBD1
CASRPGTDNTGELFF
TGTGCCAGCAGACCCGGGACAGACAACACCGGGGAGCTGTTTTTT